The clone carrying this TCR beta chain was recorded many times. Its antigen remains unidentified. This sample was included in a study of T cells after yellow fever vaccination. Study-wide findings and caveats: Peak timing came faster in the weaker secondary response, day 5 versus 15. Booster samples showed a return of most primary-vaccination clones (roughly 95% CD4, approximately 88% CD8).

Germline V gene lookup returns CDR1 DFQATT and CDR2 SNEGSKA (reference sequence). V was shortened by 1 base and J by 2 bases, with 6 bases between the two germline ends. This CDR3 contains 12 residues. Researchers made TCR cDNA using 5'RACE template switching, and this step added a universal primer site and UMIs. Via MiXCR, TCRdb re-called the 5' RACE reads, giving one row per CDR3 protein. This sample has 250,000 to 300,000 distinct CDR3 sequences; 5.2% occur once, and the top ten carry more than 3%. The gene calls are TRBV20-1 and TRBJ2-7; no clear D gene. The source was CD4+ T cells sorted from PBMCs, collected on the day of the yellow fever booster vaccination. This clonotype originated in a man aged 18 to 29 who received the YFV17D yellow fever vaccine. The CDR3 region has the DNA TGCAGTGCTAGAGGGCTTACCTACGAGCAGTACTTC. Translation gives CSARGLTYEQYF.